This T cell receptor (beta chain) was sequenced in a study of beta chain features in type 1 diabetes. Overall study: Across every sample, 107,917,701 sorted cells were examined in total.

About this clone itself: The antigen is undetermined.

Every isolated RNA sample was fully reverse transcribed, so sequencing captured expressed TCRB transcripts. This table comes from immunoSEQ multiplex PCR, and its TCRdb copy is limited to in-frame clones, with some not included. This table has hundreds of thousands of clones, around 15% appearing once. Study findings and constraints: Unsettled here was the matter of whether HLA type influences TCRB rearrangement. Across all four CD4+ subsets, people with type 1 diabetes showed modestly shorter TCRB CDR3s. For cells with high TCR expression, cDNA sequencing could yield over-representation.

The CDR3 sequence is 13 residues long. Germline V gene lookup returns CDR1 SQVTM and CDR2 ANQGSEA. V lost 4 bases and J lost 9, with 17 bases in between. The V call is TRBV29-1, the J call TRBJ2-3, with a weak D call TRBD1 (5 bases). The sequence was collected from a man aged 18 to 30 with type 1 diabetes. Sequencing used naive CD4+ T cells from blood. In DNA form, the CDR3 reads TGCAGCGTTGGTTACGGTCCAGCAGGGACGCAGTATTTT. Translated, it gives CSVGYGPAGTQYF.